This record covers a single TCR beta chain. Clones were read by immunoSEQ multiplex PCR, and TCRdb kept only the in-frame ones, dropping some. The data show about 91,000 clones, 88% seen once. This sample was taken from a study of blood T cell repertoires in COVID-19. This CDR3 region has 14 residues. The V gene end was trimmed by 10 bases and the J gene end by 4 bases; junction bases not matched to a gene: 9. The germline V gene encodes CDR1 MNHNY and CDR2 SVGAGI (reference sequence). Sequencing was carried out using peripheral blood. This TCR derives from a woman of 80 years or more with active COVID-19. The chain combines TRBV6-6 with TRBJ2-3; 9 bases map to TRBD1. CDR3 sequence reads: CATVGQGYADTQYF. CDR3 DNA: TGTGCCACTGTGGGACAGGGATATGCAGATACGCAGTATTTT.